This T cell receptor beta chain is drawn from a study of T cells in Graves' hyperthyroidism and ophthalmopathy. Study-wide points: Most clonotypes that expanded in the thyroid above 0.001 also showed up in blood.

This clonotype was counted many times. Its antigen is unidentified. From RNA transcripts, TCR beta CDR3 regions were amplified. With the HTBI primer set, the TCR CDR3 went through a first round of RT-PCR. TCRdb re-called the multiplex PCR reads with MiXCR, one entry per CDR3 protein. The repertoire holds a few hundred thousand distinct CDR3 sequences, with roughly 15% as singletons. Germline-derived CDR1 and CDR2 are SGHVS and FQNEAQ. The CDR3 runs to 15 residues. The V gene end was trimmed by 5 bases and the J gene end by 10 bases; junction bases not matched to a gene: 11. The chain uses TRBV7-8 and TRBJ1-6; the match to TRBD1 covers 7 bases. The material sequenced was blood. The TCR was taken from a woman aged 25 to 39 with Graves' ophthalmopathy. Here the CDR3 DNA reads TGTGCCAGCAGCCCCCGCCGACAGGGTAGATCACCCCTCCACTTT. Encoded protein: CASSPRRQGRSPLHF.